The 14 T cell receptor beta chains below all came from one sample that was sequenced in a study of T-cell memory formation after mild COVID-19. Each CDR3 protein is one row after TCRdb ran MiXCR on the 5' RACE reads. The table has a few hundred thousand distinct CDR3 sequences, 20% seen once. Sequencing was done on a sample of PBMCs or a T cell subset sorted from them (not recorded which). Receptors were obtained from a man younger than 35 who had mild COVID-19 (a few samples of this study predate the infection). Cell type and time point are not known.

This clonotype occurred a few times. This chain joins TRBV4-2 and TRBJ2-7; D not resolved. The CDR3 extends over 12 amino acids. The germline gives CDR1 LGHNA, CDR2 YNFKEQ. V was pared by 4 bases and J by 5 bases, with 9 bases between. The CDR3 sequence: CASSPSTHEQYF. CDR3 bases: TGTGCCAGCAGCCCGTCAACCCACGAGCAGTACTTC.

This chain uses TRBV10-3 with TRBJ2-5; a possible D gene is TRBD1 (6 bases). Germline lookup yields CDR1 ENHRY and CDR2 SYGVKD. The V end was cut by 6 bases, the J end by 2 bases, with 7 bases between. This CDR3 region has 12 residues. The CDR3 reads CAIRDRQETQYF. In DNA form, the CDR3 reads TGTGCCATCAGGGACAGACAAGAGACCCAGTACTTC.

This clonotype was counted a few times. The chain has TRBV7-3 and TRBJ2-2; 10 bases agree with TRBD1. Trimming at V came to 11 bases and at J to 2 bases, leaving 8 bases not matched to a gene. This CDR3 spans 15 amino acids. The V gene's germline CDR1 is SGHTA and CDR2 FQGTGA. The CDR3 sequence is CASSGTGANTGELFF. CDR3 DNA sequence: TGTGCCTCTTCCGGGACAGGGGCAAACACCGGGGAGCTGTTTTTT.

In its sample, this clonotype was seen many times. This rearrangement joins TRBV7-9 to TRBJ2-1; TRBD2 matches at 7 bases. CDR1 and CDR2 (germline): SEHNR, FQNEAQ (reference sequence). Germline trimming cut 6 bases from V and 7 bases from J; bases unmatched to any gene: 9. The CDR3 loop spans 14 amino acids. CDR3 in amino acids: CASSYPGGGNEQFF. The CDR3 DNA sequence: TGTGCCAGCAGTTACCCCGGGGGAGGGAATGAGCAGTTCTTC.

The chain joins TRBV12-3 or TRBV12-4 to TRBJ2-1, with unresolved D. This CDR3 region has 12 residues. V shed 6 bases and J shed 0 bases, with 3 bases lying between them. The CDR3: CASRFSYNEQFF. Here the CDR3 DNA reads TGTGCCAGCAGATTCTCCTACAATGAGCAGTTCTTC.

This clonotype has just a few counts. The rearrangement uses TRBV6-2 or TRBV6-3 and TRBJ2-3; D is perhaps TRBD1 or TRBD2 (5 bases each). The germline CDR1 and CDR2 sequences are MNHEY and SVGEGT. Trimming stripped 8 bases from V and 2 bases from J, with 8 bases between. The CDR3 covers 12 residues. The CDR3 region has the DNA TGTGCCAGCGAGGGACCCACAGATACGCAGTATTTT. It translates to CASEGPTDTQYF.

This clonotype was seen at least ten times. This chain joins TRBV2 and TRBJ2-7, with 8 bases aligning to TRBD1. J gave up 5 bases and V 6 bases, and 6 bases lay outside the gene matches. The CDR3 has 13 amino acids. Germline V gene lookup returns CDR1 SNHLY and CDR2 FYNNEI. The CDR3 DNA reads TGTGCCAGCAGACCGCAACAGGGGGACGAGCAGTACTTC. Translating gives CASRPQQGDEQYF.

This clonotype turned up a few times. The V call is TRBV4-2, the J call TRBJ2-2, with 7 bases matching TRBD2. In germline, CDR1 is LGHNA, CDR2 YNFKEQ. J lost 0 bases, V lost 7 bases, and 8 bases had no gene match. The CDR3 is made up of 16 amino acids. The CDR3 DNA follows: TGTGCCAGCAAAGTGACTAGCCATACGAACACCGGGGAGCTGTTTTTT. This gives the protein CASKVTSHTNTGELFF.

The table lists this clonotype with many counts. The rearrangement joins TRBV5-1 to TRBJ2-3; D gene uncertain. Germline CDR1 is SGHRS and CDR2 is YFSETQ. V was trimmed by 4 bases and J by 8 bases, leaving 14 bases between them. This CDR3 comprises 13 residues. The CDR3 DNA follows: TGCGCCAGCAGCCAGGAAACTTCGGGTACGCAGTATTTT. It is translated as CASSQETSGTQYF. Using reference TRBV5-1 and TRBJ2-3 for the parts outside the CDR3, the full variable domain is KAGVTQTPRYLIKTRGQQVTLSCSPISGHRSVSWYQQTPGQGLQFLFEYFSETQRNKGNFPGRFSGRQFSNSRSEMNVSTLELGDSALYLCASSQETSGTQYFGPGTRLTVL.

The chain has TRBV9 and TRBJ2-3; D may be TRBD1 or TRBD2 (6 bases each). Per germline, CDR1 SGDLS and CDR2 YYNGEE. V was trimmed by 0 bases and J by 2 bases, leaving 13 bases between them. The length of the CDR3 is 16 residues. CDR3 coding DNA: TGTGCCAGCAGCGTAGCTACGGGGGCCTACACAGATACGCAGTATTTT. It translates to CASSVATGAYTDTQYF.

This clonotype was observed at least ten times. Written as DNA, the CDR3 is TGTGCCAGCACCCCCGGACTGAACACCGGGGAGCTGTTTTTT. It codes for CASTPGLNTGELFF. The chain links TRBV12-3 or TRBV12-4 to TRBJ2-2; weak D call: TRBD2 (5 bases). The CDR3 covers 14 residues. Trimming stripped 7 bases from V and 1 base from J, with 10 bases between.

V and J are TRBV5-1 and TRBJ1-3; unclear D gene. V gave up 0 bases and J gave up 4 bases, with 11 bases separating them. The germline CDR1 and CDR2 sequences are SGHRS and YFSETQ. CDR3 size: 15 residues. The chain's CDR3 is CASSLGWGIGNTIYF. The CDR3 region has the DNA TGCGCCAGCAGCTTGGGATGGGGAATCGGAAACACCATATATTTT.

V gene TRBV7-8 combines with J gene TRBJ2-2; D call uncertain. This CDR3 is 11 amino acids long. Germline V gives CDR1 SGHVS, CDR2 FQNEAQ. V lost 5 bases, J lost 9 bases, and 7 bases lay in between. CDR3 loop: CASSPLWELFF. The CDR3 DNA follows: TGTGCCAGCAGCCCTCTTTGGGAGCTGTTTTTT.

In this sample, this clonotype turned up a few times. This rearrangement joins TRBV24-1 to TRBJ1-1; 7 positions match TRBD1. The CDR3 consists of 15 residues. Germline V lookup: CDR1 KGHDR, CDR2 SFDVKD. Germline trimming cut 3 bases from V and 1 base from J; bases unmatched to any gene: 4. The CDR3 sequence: CATSDLDRANTEAFF. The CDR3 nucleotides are TGTGCCACCAGTGATCTTGACAGGGCGAACACTGAAGCTTTCTTT.